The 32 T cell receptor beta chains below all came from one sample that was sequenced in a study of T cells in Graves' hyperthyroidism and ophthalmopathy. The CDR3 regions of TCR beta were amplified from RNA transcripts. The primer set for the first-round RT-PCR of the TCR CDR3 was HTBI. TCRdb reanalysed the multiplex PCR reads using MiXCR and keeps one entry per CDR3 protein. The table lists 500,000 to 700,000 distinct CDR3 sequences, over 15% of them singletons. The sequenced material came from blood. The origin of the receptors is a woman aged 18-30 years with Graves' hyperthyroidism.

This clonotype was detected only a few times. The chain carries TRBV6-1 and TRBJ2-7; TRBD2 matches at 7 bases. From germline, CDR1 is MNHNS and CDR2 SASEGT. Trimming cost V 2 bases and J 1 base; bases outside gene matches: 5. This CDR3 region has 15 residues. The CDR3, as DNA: TGTGCCAGCAGTGAATACCTAGCGGCGTCCTACGAGCAGTACTTC. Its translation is CASSEYLAASYEQYF.

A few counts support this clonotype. The CDR3 DNA is TGCAGTGCTACAACCGGGGGGACCTACGAGCAGTACTTC. Amino acid sequence: CSATTGGTYEQYF. The chain joins TRBV20-1 to TRBJ2-7, with 7 bases fitting TRBD2. The CDR3 is 13 residues long. Germline V CDR1 and CDR2: DFQATT, SNEGSKA (reference sequence). The trim removed 4 bases at V and 2 bases at J, leaving 5 bases unmatched.

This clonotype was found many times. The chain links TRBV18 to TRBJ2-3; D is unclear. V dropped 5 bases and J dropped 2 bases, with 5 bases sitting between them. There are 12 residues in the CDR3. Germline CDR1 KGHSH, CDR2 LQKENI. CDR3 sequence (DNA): TGTGCCAGCTCAGAAACCACAGATACGCAGTATTTT. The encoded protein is CASSETTDTQYF.

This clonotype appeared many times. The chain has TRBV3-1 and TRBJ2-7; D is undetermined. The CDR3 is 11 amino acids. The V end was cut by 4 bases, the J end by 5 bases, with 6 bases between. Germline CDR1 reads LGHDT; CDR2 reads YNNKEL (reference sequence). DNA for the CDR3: TGTGCCAGCAGCCTTATCCACGAGCAGTACTTC. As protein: CASSLIHEQYF.

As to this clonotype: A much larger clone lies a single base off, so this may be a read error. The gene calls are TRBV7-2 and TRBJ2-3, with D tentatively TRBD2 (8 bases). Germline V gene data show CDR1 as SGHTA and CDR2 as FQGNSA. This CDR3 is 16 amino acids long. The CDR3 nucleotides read TGTGCCAGCAGCTTAGTGTCGGGAGGGGGGACAGATACGCTGTATTTT. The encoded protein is CASSLVSGGGTDTLYF.

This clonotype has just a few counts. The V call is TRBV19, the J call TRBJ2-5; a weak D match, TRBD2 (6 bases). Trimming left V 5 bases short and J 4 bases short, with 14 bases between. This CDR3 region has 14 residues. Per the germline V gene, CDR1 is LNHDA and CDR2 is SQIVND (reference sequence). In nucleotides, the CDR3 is TGTGCCAGTAGTTTACGGGACTGGGGAGAGACCCAGTACTTC. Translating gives CASSLRDWGETQYF.

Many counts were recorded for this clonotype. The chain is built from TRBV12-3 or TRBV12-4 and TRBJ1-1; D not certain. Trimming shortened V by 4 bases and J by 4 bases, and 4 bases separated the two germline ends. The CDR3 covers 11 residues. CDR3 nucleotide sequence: TGTGCCAGCAGTTCGGCCACTGAAGCTTTCTTT. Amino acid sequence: CASSSATEAFF.

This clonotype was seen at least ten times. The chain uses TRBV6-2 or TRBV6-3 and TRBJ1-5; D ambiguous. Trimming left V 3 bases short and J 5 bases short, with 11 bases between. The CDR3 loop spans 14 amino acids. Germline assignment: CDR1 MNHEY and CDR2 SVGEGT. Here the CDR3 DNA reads TGTGCCAGCAGTTATTGGAATCAGGATCAGCCCCAGCATTTT. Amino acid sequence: CASSYWNQDQPQHF.

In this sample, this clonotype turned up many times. CDR3: CSARGPRLAEETQYF. CDR3 DNA sequence: TGCAGTGCTAGAGGCCCAAGACTAGCGGAAGAGACCCAGTACTTC. This chain joins TRBV20-1 and TRBJ2-5; 9 bases are shared with TRBD2. Germline CDR1 reads DFQATT; CDR2 reads SNEGSKA (reference sequence). V shed 1 base and J 3 bases; nucleotides not matched to a gene: 6. This CDR3 has 15 residues.

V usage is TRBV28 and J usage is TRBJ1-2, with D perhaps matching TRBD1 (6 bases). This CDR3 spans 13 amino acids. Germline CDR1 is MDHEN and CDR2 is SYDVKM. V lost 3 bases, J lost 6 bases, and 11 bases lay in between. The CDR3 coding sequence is TGTGCCAGCAGTTTGGCGGGGGCGAATGGCTACACCTTC. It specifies CASSLAGANGYTF.

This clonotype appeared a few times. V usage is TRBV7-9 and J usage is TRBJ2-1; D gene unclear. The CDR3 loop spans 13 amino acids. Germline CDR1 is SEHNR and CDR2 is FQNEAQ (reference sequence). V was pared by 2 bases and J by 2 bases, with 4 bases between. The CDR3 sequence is CASSLTPYNEQFF. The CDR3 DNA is TGTGCCAGCAGCTTAACCCCCTACAATGAGCAGTTCTTC.

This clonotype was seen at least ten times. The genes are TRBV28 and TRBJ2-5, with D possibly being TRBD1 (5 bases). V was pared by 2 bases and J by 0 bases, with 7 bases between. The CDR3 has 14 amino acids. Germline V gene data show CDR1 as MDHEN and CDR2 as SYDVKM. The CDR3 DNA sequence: TGTGCCAGCAGTTTACCAGGGAACCAAGAGACCCAGTACTTC. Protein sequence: CASSLPGNQETQYF.

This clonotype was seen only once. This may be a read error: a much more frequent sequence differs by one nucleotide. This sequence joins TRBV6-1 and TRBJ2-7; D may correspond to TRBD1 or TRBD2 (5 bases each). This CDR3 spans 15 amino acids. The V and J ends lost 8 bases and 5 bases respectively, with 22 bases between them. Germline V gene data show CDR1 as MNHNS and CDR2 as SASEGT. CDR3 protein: CASASTRDPGDEQYF. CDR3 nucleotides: TGTGCCAGCGCCTCAACAAGGGACCCCGGGGACGAGCAGTACTTC.

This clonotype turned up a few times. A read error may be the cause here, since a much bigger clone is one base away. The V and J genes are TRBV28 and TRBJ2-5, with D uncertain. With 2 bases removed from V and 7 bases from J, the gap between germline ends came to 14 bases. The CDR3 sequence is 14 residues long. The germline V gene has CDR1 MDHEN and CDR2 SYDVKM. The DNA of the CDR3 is TGTGCCAGCAGTTTAATGGGCCAGTTGGGGACCCAGTACTTC. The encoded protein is CASSLMGQLGTQYF.

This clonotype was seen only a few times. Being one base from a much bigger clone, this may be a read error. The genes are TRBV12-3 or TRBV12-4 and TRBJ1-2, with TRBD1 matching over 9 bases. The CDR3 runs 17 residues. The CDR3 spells CASSLALGQGSNDGYTF. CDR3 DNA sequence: TGTGCCAGCAGTTTAGCGCTAGGACAGGGGTCTAACGATGGCTACACCTTC.

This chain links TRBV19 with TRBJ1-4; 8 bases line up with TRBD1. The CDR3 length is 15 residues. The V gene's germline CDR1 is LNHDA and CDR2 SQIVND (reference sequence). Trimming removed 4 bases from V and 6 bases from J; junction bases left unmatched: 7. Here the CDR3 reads CASSNRQGRDEKLFF. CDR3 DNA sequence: TGTGCCAGTAGTAATCGACAGGGGCGGGATGAAAAACTGTTTTTT.

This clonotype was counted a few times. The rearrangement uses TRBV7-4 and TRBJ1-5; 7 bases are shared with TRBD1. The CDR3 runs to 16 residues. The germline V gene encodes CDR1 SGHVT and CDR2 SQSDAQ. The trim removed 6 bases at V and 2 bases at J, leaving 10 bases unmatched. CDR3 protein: CASRPPQGFGNQPQHF. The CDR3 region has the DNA TGTGCCAGCAGGCCCCCACAGGGGTTCGGCAATCAGCCCCAGCATTTT.

In nucleotides, the CDR3 is TGCGCCAGCAGCCAAGATGGGGCAGGGGTAACCACCGGGGAGCTGTTTTTT. Protein sequence: CASSQDGAGVTTGELFF. V usage is TRBV4-1 and J usage is TRBJ2-2, with D possibly being TRBD1 (6 bases). The CDR3 runs 17 residues. The ends were cut back, 0 bases at V and 4 bases at J, with 15 bases in the middle. CDR1 is MGHRA and CDR2 is YSYEKL in the germline V gene.

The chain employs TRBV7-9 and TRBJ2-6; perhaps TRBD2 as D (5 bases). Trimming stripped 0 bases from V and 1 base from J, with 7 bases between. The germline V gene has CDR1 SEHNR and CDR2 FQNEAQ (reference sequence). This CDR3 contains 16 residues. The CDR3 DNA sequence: TGTGCCAGCAGCTTAGCGTCGGGGTCTGGGGCCAACGTCCTGACTTTC. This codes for CASSLASGSGANVLTF.

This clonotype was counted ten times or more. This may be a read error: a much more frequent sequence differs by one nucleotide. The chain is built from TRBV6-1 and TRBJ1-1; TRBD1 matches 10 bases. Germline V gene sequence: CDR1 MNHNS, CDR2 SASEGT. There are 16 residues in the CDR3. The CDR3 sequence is CTSRTGTGDMNTEAFF. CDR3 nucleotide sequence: TGTACCAGCAGGACCGGGACAGGGGATATGAACACTGAAGCTTTCTTT.

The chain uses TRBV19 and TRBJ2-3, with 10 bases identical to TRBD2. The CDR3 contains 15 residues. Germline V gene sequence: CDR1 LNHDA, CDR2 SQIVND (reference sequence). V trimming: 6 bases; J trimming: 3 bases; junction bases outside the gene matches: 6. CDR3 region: CASRKRGGLTDTQYF. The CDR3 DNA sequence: TGTGCCAGTAGGAAGCGGGGGGGCCTAACAGATACGCAGTATTTT. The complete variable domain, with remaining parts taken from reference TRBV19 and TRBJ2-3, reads DGGITQSPKYLFRKEGQNVTLSCEQNLNHDAMYWYRQDPGQGLRLIYYSQIVNDFQKGDIAEGYSVSREKKESFPLTVTSAQKNPTAFYLCASRKRGGLTDTQYFGPGTRLTVL.

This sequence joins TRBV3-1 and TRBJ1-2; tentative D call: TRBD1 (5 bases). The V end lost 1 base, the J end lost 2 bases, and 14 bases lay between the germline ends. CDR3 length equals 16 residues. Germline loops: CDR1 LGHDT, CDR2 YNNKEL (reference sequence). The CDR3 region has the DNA TGTGCCAGCAGCCAAGTGGAGAAGGGACTAAACTATGGCTACACCTTC. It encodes CASSQVEKGLNYGYTF.

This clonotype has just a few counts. CDR3 nucleotides: TGTGCCAGCAGTCACAGGGATTCACCCCTCCACTTT. Its translation is CASSHRDSPLHF. The chain employs TRBV6-1 and TRBJ1-6; a weak D match, TRBD1 (6 bases). The V end lost 5 bases, the J end lost 8 bases, and 7 bases lay between the germline ends. CDR3 length: 12 amino acids. The germline V gene has CDR1 MNHNS and CDR2 SASEGT.

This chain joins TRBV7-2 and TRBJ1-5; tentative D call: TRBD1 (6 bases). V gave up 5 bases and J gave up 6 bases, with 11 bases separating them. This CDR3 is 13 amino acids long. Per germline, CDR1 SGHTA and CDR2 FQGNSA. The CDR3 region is CASSLRGSQPQHF. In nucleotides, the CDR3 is TGTGCCAGCAGCCTCAGGGGCAGTCAGCCCCAGCATTTT.

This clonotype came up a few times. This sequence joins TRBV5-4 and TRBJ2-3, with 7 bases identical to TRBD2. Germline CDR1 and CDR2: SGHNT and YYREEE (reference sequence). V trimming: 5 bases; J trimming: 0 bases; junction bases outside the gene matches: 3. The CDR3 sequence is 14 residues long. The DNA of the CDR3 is TGTGCCAGCAGAGAGCGGGGTAGCACAGATACGCAGTATTTT. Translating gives CASRERGSTDTQYF.

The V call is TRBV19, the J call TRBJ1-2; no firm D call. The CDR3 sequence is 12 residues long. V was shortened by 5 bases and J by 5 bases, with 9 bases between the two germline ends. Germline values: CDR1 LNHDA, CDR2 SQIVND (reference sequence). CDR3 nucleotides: TGTGCCAGTAGTGTCGGCCGGTATGGCTACACCTTC. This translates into CASSVGRYGYTF.

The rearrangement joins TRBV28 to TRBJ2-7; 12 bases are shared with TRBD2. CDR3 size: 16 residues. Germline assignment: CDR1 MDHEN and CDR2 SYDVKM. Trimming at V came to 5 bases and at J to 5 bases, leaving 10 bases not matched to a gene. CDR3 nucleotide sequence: TGTGCCAGCAGTAACCCGAAGACTAGCGGGAGCAACGAGCAGTACTTC. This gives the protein CASSNPKTSGSNEQYF.

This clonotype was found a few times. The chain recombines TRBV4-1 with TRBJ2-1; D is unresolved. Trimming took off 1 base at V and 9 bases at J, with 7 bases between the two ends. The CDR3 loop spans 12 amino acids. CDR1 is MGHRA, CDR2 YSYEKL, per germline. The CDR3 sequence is CASSQVSLEQFF. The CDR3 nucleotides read TGCGCCAGCAGCCAAGTGAGCCTTGAGCAGTTCTTC.

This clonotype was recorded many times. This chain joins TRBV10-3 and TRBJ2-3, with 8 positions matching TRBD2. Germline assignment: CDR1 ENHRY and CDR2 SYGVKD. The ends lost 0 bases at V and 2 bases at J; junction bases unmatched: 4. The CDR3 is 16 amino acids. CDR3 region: CAISESLAGSTDTQYF. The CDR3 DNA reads TGTGCCATCAGTGAGTCGCTAGCGGGCTCCACAGATACGCAGTATTTT.

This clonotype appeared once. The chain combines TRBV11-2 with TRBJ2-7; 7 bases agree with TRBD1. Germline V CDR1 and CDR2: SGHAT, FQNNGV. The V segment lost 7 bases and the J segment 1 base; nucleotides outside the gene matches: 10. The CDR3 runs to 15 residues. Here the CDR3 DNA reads TGTGCCAGCACCACCGAGTCCAGGGGGTCCTACGAGCAGTACTTC. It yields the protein CASTTESRGSYEQYF.

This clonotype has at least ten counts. The CDR3 coding sequence is TGCAGCGGAACGTTGGGTTACAGGGGGCCCGTCCCAGATACGCAGTATTTT. It yields the protein CSGTLGYRGPVPDTQYF. The V call is TRBV29-1, the J call TRBJ2-3, with 9 bases aligning to TRBD1. Germline V gives CDR1 SQVTM, CDR2 ANQGSEA. The CDR3 covers 17 residues. Germline trimming cut 7 bases from V and 4 bases from J; bases unmatched to any gene: 18.

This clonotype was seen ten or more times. The CDR3 sequence is CASSVRDSNQPQHF. CDR3 DNA sequence: TGTGCCAGCAGCGTCCGGGACAGCAATCAGCCCCAGCATTTT. The chain has TRBV13 and TRBJ1-5; D is possibly TRBD1 (5 bases). From germline, CDR1 is PRHDT and CDR2 FYEKMQ (reference sequence). Trimming removed 5 bases from V and 1 base from J, with 9 bases in between. CDR3 size: 14 residues.